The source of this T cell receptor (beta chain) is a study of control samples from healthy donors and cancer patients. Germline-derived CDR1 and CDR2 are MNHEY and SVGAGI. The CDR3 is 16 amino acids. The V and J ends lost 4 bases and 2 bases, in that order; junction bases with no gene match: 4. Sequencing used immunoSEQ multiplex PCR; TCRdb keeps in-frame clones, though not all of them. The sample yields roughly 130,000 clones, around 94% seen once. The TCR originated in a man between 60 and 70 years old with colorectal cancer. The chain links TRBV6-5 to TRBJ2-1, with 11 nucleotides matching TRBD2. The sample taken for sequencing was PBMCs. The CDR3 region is CASSFPSGGPYNEQFF. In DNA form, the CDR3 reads TGTGCCAGCAGTTTCCCTAGCGGGGGGCCCTACAATGAGCAGTTCTTC.